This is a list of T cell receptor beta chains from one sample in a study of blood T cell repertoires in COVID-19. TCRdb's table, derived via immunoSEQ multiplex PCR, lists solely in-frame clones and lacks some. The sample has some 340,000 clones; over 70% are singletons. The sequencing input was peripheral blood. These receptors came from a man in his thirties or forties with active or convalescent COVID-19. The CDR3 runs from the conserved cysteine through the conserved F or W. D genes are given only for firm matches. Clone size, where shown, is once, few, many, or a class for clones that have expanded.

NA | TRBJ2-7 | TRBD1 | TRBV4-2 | TGTGCCAGCAGCCAGACTCTGGACAGGGGGCTTCCCTACGAGCAGTACTTC | CASSQTLDRGLPYEQYF
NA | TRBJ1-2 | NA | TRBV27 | TGTGCCAGCAGTTTATGGGCAGGGGCTAACTATGGCTACACCTTC | CASSLWAGANYGYTF
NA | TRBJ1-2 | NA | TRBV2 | TGTGCCAGCAGTGAAGGGGACTACGGCTACACCTTC | CASSEGDYGYTF
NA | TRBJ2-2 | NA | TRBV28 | TGTGCCAGCAGTAGCAGCACAGGGAGTTTTTACGGGGAGCTGTTTTTT | CASSSSTGSFYGELFF
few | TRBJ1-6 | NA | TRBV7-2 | TGTGCCAGCAGCTTTCTGAATTCACCCCTCCACTTT | CASSFLNSPLHF
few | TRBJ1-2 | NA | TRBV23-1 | TGCGCCAGCAGTCTCACACACTACAGGGTCGAAAGGGTCTATGGCTACACCTTC | CASSLTHYRVERVYGYTF
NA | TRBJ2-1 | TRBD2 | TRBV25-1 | TGTGCCAGCGGATTGAGGGCGGGGGGGTACAATGAGCAGTTCTTC | CASGLRAGGYNEQFF
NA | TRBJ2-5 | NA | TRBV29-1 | TGCAGCGTTGGAAATAAAGGAGGGCTCGGGGCTCCCCAGTACTTC | CSVGNKGGLGAPQYF
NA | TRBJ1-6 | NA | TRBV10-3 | TGTGCCATCAGTGACAGCGCCAATTCACCCCTCCACTTT | CAISDSANSPLHF
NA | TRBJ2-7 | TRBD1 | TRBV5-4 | TGTGCCAGCAGCTCCGTAACCGGGACAGACCCCTACGAGCAGTACTTC | CASSSVTGTDPYEQYF
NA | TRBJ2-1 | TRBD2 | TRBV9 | TGTGCCAGCAGTTCGGCGGGACTAGTCGTGAATGAGCAGTTCTTC | CASSSAGLVVNEQFF
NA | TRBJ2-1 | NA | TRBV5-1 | TGCGCCAGCAGCTACGGGATATCTTTAAATGAGCAGTTCTTC | CASSYGISLNEQFF
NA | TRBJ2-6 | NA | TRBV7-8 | TGTGCCAGCAGCTTATCGCCCCGGGATTCTGGGGCCAACGTCCTGACTTTC | CASSLSPRDSGANVLTF
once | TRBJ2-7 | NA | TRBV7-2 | TGTGCCAGCAGCTTACGCGAGGGAAGGAACGAGCAGTACTTC | CASSLREGRNEQYF
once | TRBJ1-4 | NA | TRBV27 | TGTGCCAGCAGTTCCAGGGTCGGTGAAAAACTGTTTTTT | CASSSRVGEKLFF
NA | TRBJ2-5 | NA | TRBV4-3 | TGCGCCAGCAGCCAAATAGGGGACCAAGAGACCCAGTACTTC | CASSQIGDQETQYF
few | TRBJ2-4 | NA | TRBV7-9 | TGTGCCAGCAGCCCTCATTTAGAGGTGGCCAAAAACATTCAGTACTTC | CASSPHLEVAKNIQYF
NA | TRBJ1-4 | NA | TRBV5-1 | TGCGCCAGCAGCTTGGGAGGGACATGGAATGAAAAACTGTTTTTT | CASSLGGTWNEKLFF
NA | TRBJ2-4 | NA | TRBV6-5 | TGTGCCAGCAGTTACTCGGGGGGCGGGAGTGAGTACTTC | CASSYSGGGSEYF
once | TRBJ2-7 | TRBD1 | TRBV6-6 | TGTGCCACCTACACCACGACAGGGGAGAAAGAGCAGTACTTC | CATYTTTGEKEQYF
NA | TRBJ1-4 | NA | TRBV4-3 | TGCGCCAGCAGCAAAAGCGGGACAACAAATGAAAAACTGTTTTTT | CASSKSGTTNEKLFF
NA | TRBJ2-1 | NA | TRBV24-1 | TGTGCCACCAGTGAAGGGGGAGGGTTTGAGCAGTTCTTC | CATSEGGGFEQFF
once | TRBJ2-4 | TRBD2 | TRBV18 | TGTGCCAGCTCACCGGGACTAGCGGATGAAAACATTCAGTACTTC | CASSPGLADENIQYF
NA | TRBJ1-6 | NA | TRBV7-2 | TGTGCCAGCAGCTTAGCCACAGCAGGACCCCTCCACTTT | CASSLATAGPLHF
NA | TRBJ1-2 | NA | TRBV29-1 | TGCAGCGTTGGCGGGGCTTTGCTTGACTATGGCTACACCTTC | CSVGGALLDYGYTF
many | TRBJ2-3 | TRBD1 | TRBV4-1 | TGCGCCAGCAGCCTCAGACCGGGACAGGGTAGAGATACGCAGTATTTT | CASSLRPGQGRDTQYF
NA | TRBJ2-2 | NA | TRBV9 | TGTGCCAGCAGCGTGACGGGGGTCAACACCGGGGAGCTGTTTTTT | CASSVTGVNTGELFF
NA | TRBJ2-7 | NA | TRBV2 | TGTGCCAGCGCGGGGAGTTACGAGCAGTACTTC | CASAGSYEQYF
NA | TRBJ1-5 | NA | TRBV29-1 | TGCAGCGTAGGTCCGGGGTCCGATCAGCCCCAGCATTTT | CSVGPGSDQPQHF
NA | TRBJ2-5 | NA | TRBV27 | TGTGCCAGCAGTTTATCGGCAGGCGCGCTCCAAGAGACCCAGTACTTC | CASSLSAGALQETQYF
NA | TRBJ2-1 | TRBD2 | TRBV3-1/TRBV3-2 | TGTGCCAGCAGCCTATTAGGTGGGTCAAGCGGGAGTATCTCCAATGAGCAGTTCTTC | CASSLLGGSSGSISNEQFF
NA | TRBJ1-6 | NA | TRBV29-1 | TGCAGCGTTGAGGTTACAGCTAATTCACCCCTCCACTTT | CSVEVTANSPLHF
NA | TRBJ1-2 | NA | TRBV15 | TGTGCCACCAGCAGCCCAAGACACAAGTTCAACTATGGCTACACCTTC | CATSSPRHKFNYGYTF
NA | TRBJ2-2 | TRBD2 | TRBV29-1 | TGCAGCGTTCCGGGGGGGGGCGCGAACACCGGGGAGCTGTTTTTT | CSVPGGGANTGELFF
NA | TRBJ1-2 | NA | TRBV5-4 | TGTGCCTTTCTTTCGGACAGACTTAACTATGGCTACACCTTC | CAFLSDRLNYGYTF
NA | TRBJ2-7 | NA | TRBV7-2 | TGTGCCAGCAGCTGGGGGGGGACAGGCCATTACGAGCAGTACTTC | CASSWGGTGHYEQYF
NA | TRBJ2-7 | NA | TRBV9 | TGTGCCAGCAGCGTAGAAGGGGCAGGGGATTTCTCCTACGAGCAGTACTTC | CASSVEGAGDFSYEQYF
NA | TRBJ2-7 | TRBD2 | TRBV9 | TGTGCCAGCAATTTAGCGGGGGGTACCTACGAGCAGTACTTC | CASNLAGGTYEQYF
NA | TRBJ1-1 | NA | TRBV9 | TGTGCCAGCAGCGTAGGGCTCATGAACACTGAAGCTTTCTTT | CASSVGLMNTEAFF
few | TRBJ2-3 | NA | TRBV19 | TGTGCCAGTAGTGCTTCCTTGGGGGGTACGCAGTATTTT | CASSASLGGTQYF
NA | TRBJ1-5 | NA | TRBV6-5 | TGTGCCAGCATGAGGGGGACACATAGCAATCAGCCCCAGCATTTT | CASMRGTHSNQPQHF
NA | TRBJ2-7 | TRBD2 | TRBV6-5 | TGTGCCAGCAGTTATTCTAGCGGGGTTTTTTACGAGCAGTACTTC | CASSYSSGVFYEQYF
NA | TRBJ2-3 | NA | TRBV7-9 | TGTGCCAGCAGCTTGTCGACCGGGACTCGCGGGCTGACAGATACGCAGTATTTT | CASSLSTGTRGLTDTQYF
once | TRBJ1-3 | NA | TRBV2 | TGTGCCAGCACCCAAGAGTTAAGCTCTGGAAACACCATATATTTT | CASTQELSSGNTIYF
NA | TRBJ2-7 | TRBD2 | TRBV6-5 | TGTGCCAGCACCAAGAGCGGGAGCTACGAGCAGTACTTC | CASTKSGSYEQYF
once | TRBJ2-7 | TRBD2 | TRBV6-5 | TGTGCCACCCTGTCGGCCGGGACTAGCGGAGACGAGCAGTACTTC | CATLSAGTSGDEQYF
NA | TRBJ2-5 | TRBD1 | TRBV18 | TGTGCCAGCTCACGGACAGGGGGAGAGGCAGAGACCCAGTACTTC | CASSRTGGEAETQYF
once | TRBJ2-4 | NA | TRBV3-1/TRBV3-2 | TGTGCCAGCAGCCAAACAGGGGAGCATGGACTACCCTTAGCCAAAAACATTCAGTACTTC | CASSQTGEHGLPLAKNIQYF
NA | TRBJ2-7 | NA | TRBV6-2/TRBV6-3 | TGTGCCAGCAACCCGGGGGCTAGCTCCTACGAGCAGTACTTC | CASNPGASSYEQYF
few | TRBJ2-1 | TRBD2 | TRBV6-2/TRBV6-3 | TGTGCCAGCAGTTCAGGGACTACCGTCCCAGACAATGAGCAGTTCTTC | CASSSGTTVPDNEQFF
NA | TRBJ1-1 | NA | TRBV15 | TGTGCCACCAGCAGTCGGCAGGGCCACACTGAAGCTTTCTTT | CATSSRQGHTEAFF